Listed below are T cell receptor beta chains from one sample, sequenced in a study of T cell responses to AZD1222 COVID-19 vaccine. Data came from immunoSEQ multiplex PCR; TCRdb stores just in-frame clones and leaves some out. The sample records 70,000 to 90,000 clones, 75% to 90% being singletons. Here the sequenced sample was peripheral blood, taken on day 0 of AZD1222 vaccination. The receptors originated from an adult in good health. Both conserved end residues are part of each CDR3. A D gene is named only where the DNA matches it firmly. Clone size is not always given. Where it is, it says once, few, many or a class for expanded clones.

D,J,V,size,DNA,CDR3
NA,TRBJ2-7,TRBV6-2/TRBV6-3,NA,TGTGCCAGCAGTTATGCATCACCAATAGAAGAGCAGTACTTC,CASSYASPIEEQYF
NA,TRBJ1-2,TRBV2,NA,TGTGCCAGCAGTGAATCCCCTAACTATGGCTACACCTTC,CASSESPNYGYTF
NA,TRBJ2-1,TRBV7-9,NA,TGTGCCAGCAGCCCAACCGGGGGCCCCTACAATGAGCAGTTCTTC,CASSPTGGPYNEQFF
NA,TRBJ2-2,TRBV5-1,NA,TGCGCCAGCAGCTTGAACCTACAGGGTTTGATCGGGGAGCTGTTTTTT,CASSLNLQGLIGELFF
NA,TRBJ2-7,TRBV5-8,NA,TGTGCCAGCAGCCGAGACAGGAATTCCTACGAGCAGTACTTC,CASSRDRNSYEQYF
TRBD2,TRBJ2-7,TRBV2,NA,TGTGCCAGCAGCCGTACTAGCGGGAATACCTACGAGCAGTACTTC,CASSRTSGNTYEQYF
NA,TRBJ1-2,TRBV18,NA,TGTGCCAGCTCACCAGTGGGGACGCAGATCTATGGCTACACCTTC,CASSPVGTQIYGYTF
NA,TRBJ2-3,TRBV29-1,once,TGCAGCGTTGGCTGGTGGGCGGCTAGCACAGATACGCAGTATTTT,CSVGWWAASTDTQYF
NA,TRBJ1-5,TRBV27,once,TGTGCCAGCAGTCAAAACCCGACACTCCTTAGCAATCAGCCCCAGCATTTT,CASSQNPTLLSNQPQHF
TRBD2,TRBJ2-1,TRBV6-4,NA,TGTGCCAGCAGTGGGGATGGGACTAGCGGATTCTTGGGCGAGCAGTTCTTC,CASSGDGTSGFLGEQFF
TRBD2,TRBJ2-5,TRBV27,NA,TGTGCCAGCAGTTTTGTAGCGGGGGGCGGGGAGACCCAGTACTTC,CASSFVAGGGETQYF
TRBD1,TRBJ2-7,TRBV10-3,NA,TGTGCCATCAGTGGGTTCCCGACAGGGGCCCCCATTGGGCAGTACTTC,CAISGFPTGAPIGQYF
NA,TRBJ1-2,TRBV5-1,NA,TGCGCCAGCAGCTTGGATACGACGGGTGGCTACACCTTC,CASSLDTTGGYTF
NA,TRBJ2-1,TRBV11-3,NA,TGTGCCAGCAGCTTAGATAGTTGGAATGAGCAGTTCTTC,CASSLDSWNEQFF
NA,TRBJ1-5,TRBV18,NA,TGTGCCAGCTCACCCGAGGGGACATTCAATCAGCCCCAGCATTTT,CASSPEGTFNQPQHF
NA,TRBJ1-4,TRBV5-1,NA,TGCGCCAGCAGCTTGGGGTATACTAATGAAAAACTGTTTTTT,CASSLGYTNEKLFF
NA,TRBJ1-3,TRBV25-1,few,TGTGCCAGCAGTGGGGGAGGACAGGGAAACACCATATATTTT,CASSGGGQGNTIYF
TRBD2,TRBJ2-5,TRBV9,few,TGTGCCAGCAGCGTAGGTCAGAGTGGGAGCGGGGGGCTGCACTTC,CASSVGQSGSGGLHF
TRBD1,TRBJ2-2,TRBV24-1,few,TGTGCCACCAGTGACCCAAGGGACAGGGAAGCCGGGGAGCTGTTTTTT,CATSDPRDREAGELFF
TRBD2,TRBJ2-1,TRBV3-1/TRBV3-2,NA,TGTGCCAGCAGCCCGACTAGCTGGGAGCAGTTCTTC,CASSPTSWEQFF
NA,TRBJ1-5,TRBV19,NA,TGTGCCAGTAGCTCTTCAGGGCAGCCCCAGCATTTT,CASSSSGQPQHF
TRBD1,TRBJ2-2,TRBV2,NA,TGTGCCAGCAACCCAGGGGGACGAAACACCGGGGAGCTGTTTTTT,CASNPGGRNTGELFF
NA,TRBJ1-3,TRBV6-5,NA,TGTGCCAGCAGCGCCATCACTGGAAACACCATATATTTT,CASSAITGNTIYF
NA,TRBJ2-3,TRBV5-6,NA,TGTGCCAGCAGCTTGATGATGGATACGCAGTATTTT,CASSLMMDTQYF
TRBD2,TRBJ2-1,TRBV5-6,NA,TGTGCCAGCAGCTCAATACTAGCGGGAATTTTCTTC,CASSSILAGIFF
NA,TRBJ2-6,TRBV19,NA,TGTGCCAGTAGTATGTGGGCGGCAGGGGCCAACGTCCTGACTTTC,CASSMWAAGANVLTF
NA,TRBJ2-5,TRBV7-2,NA,TGTGCCAGCAGCTCCGGGACCACAAAAGAGACCCAGTACTTC,CASSSGTTKETQYF
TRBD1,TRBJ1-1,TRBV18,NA,TGTGCCAGCTCACGGCGGGACAGGGAGAAAGCTTTCTTT,CASSRRDREKAFF
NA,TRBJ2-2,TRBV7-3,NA,TGTGCCAGCAGCTTTCAGGGGCCTTCGAACACCGGGGAGCTGTTTTTT,CASSFQGPSNTGELFF
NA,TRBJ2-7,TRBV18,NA,TGTGCCAGCTCACCCCCAGGGGAGGGGTCCTACGAGCAGTACTTC,CASSPPGEGSYEQYF
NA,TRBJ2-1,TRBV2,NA,TGTGCCAGCAGTGAAGGGCCCCTTAAAGGCTACAATGAGCAGTTCTTC,CASSEGPLKGYNEQFF
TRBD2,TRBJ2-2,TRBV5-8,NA,TGTGCCAGCAGCCTGATTCCGGGACTAGCGGGGGGGACCGGGGAGCTGTTTTTT,CASSLIPGLAGGTGELFF
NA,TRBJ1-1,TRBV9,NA,TGTGCCAGCAGCCTCATCATGAACACTGAAGCTTTCTTT,CASSLIMNTEAFF
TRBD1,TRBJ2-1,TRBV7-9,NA,TGTGCCAGCAGCCCCTCAGGACAGGGGCACAATGAGCAGTTCTTC,CASSPSGQGHNEQFF
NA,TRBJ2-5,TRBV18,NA,TGTGCCAGCGGGCCCGGAGAGACCCAGTACTTC,CASGPGETQYF
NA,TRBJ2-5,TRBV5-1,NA,TGCGCCAGCAGCTTGGCCGCGCAGGCGACCCAAGAGACCCAGTACTTC,CASSLAAQATQETQYF
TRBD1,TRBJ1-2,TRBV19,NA,TGTGCCAGTAGTACCGATAGGACAGGGGGCGGCTACACCTTC,CASSTDRTGGGYTF
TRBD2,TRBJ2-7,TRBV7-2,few,TGTGCCAGCAGCTTAGATACTAGCGACTCCTACGAGCAGTACTTC,CASSLDTSDSYEQYF
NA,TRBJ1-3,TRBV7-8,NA,TGTGCCAGCAGCTCGAACGCAATTCGGTCGGCTGGAAACACCATATATTTT,CASSSNAIRSAGNTIYF
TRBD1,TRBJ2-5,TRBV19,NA,TGTGCCAGTAGTATTGCAGGGACAGGGCTGGAGACCCAGTACTTC,CASSIAGTGLETQYF
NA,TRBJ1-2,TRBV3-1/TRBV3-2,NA,TGTGCCAGCAGCCACAGGGAGGGGGGCTACACCTTC,CASSHREGGYTF